This T cell receptor beta chain was sequenced in a study of shared clonotypes between healthy human individuals. The data were produced by immunoSEQ multiplex PCR, yet TCRdb's version contains in-frame clones alone and is incomplete. The repertoire holds about 1.5 million clones, approximately 98% seen once, with around 0.47% in the top ten. CDR1 is SQVTM and CDR2 is ANQGSEA in the germline V gene. The CDR3 spans 15 residues. The junction had 8 bases not matched to a gene; V was cut back by 4 bases and J by 3 bases. The sequenced sample was naive CD4+ T cells sorted from blood. Specified subset: CD45RA+ positively selected. This chain connects TRBV29-1 to TRBJ1-1, with TRBD1 matching over 10 bases. This receptor was identified in a man younger than 40 in good health. The CDR3 DNA sequence: TGCAGCGTTGTCCCGGGACAGGGGTTGGACACTGAAGCTTTCTTT. Translating gives CSVVPGQGLDTEAFF.